Listed below are T cell receptor beta chains from one sample, sequenced in a study of blood T cell repertoires in COVID-19. Only in-frame clones appear in the TCRdb table, and some are missing; sequencing was by immunoSEQ multiplex PCR. The profile shows over 300,000 clones, around 84% of them singletons. Sequencing input: PBMCs or T cells enriched from blood (not recorded which). The receptors stem from a woman under 30 who had recovered from COVID-19. The CDR3 runs from the conserved cysteine through the conserved F or W. A D gene is named only where the DNA matches it firmly. Not every row has a clone size; where given, it reads once, few, many or a size class.

j_call v_call d_call clone_size cdr3_aa cdr3_nt
TRBJ2-1 TRBV4-1 TRBD2 - CASSQERGGYNEQFF TGCGCCAGCAGCCAAGAGCGGGGGGGTTACAATGAGCAGTTCTTC
TRBJ2-2 TRBV27 TRBD1 - CASRDRTNTGELFF TGTGCCAGCAGGGACAGGACTAACACCGGGGAGCTGTTTTTT
TRBJ2-7 TRBV7-6 TRBD1 - CASSSRTGGFYEQYF TGTGCCAGCAGCTCGAGGACAGGGGGATTCTACGAGCAGTACTTC
TRBJ2-1 TRBV12-3/TRBV12-4 - - CASSFQGNEQFF TGTGCCAGCAGTTTCCAGGGCAATGAGCAGTTCTTC
TRBJ2-1 TRBV18 TRBD2 - CASSLLAEQFF TGTGCCAGCTCACTACTAGCGGAGCAGTTCTTC
TRBJ2-7 TRBV12-2 - - CASRLAPNGRSYEQYF TGTGCAAGTCGCTTAGCCCCGAACGGGAGGTCCTACGAGCAGTACTTC
TRBJ1-2 TRBV5-1 - - CASSSRSLRGRGVGGGYTF TGCGCCAGCAGCTCCCGCTCCCTGCGGGGCCGGGGCGTTGGTGGTGGCTACACCTTC
TRBJ1-6 TRBV3-1/TRBV3-2 - - CASSQDQRGSVYNSPLHF TGTGCCAGCAGCCAAGATCAAAGAGGAAGCGTGTATAATTCACCCCTCCACTTT
TRBJ2-2 TRBV19 - - CASSKGGTTLRTGELFF TGTGCCAGTAGTAAGGGGGGGACAACGTTACGCACCGGGGAGCTGTTTTTT
TRBJ1-6 TRBV12-3/TRBV12-4 TRBD1 - CASRRQGGSPLHF TGTGCCAGCAGGAGACAGGGGGGCTCACCCCTCCACTTT
TRBJ2-7 TRBV30 - - CAWSGSTREQYF TGTGCCTGGAGCGGGTCTACGCGGGAGCAGTACTTC
TRBJ2-5 TRBV19 - - CASSSNSGETQYF TGTGCCAGTAGTTCCAACAGCGGGGAGACCCAGTACTTC
TRBJ1-4 TRBV29-1 TRBD1 - CSVEGTGVDEKLFF TGCAGCGTTGAAGGGACAGGGGTCGATGAAAAACTGTTTTTT
TRBJ2-1 TRBV9 TRBD1 - CASSAGQYNEQFF TGTGCCAGCAGCGCGGGACAGTACAATGAGCAGTTCTTC
TRBJ1-1 TRBV9 TRBD1 few CASSAGQGDEAFF TGTGCCAGCAGCGCGGGACAGGGGGACGAAGCTTTCTTT
TRBJ1-1 TRBV6-5 - - CASRPQGGTEAFF TGTGCCAGCAGGCCACAGGGTGGGACTGAAGCTTTCTTT
TRBJ1-1 TRBV5-1 TRBD1 - CASSSGQGLIGAFF TGCGCCAGCAGCTCAGGACAGGGCCTGATCGGAGCTTTCTTT
TRBJ2-3 TRBV2 TRBD2 - CASRPLAGWVTDTQYF TGTGCCAGCAGACCTCTAGCGGGATGGGTCACGGATACGCAGTATTTT